This entry is about one T cell receptor beta chain. The CDR3 contains 13 residues. The ends were cut back, 3 bases at V and 3 bases at J, with 8 bases in the middle. Germline values: CDR1 SNHLY, CDR2 FYNNEI. The record originates from a study of control samples from healthy donors and cancer patients. The table came from immunoSEQ multiplex PCR; TCRdb's copy has only in-frame clones and leaves some out. In the table there are 130,000 to 150,000 clones, over 85% of which are singletons. Sequencing was performed on blood. The sequence was obtained from a man aged 18-30 years in good health. J is TRBJ1-2 and V is TRBV2; D is unclear. This CDR3 is CASSDDGHYGYTF. The CDR3 DNA reads as TGTGCCAGCAGTGACGACGGGCACTATGGCTACACCTTC.